This T cell receptor beta chain appears in the sequencing data of a study of T-cell reconstitution after alpha-beta-depleted transplantation in children. A library of TCRbeta sequences, prepared with unique molecular identifiers, was generated. TCRdb re-derived calls from the PCR reads in MiXCR, one entry per CDR3 protein. The repertoire holds roughly 400,000 distinct CDR3 sequences, about a fifth seen once, with 3.8% in the top ten. V was shortened by 2 bases and J by 1 base, with 11 bases between the two germline ends. The germline CDR1 and CDR2 sequences are SGHNT and YYREEE (reference sequence). The CDR3 runs to 15 residues.

The sample in question was PBMCs from the stem cell graft donor, obtained from the stem cell graft. The TCR was taken from a human donor who donated a stem cell graft to a child with acute myeloid leukemia. The chain recombines TRBV5-4 with TRBJ2-3; D gene ambiguous. The CDR3 region has the DNA TGTGCCAGCAGCTTTGTTTCCGGCGGCACAGATACGCAGTATTTT. It is translated as CASSFVSGGTDTQYF.